Listed below are T cell receptor beta chains from one sample, sequenced in a study of T cell repertoires in aging, cancer and after chemotherapy. One entry per CDR3 protein, called by TCRdb with MiXCR from the multiplex PCR reads. The sample has about 270 distinct CDR3 sequences, about 30% seen once. The sample consisted of blood. The receptors stem from a human donor in good health. The CDR3 runs from the conserved cysteine through the conserved F or W. D genes are given only for firm matches. Size is stated for part of the rows, as once, few or many counts, or as a class when the clone is expanded.

clone size	V gene	J gene	D gene	CDR3 DNA	CDR3 protein
hyperexpanded	TRBV27	TRBJ2-7	.	TGTGCCAGCAGCTACGGGTACGAGCAGTACTTC	CASSYGYEQYF
large	TRBV15	TRBJ1-2	.	TGTGCCACCAGCAGAGGTGACAGAGAAAACTATGGCTACACCTTC	CATSRGDRENYGYTF
large	TRBV4-2	TRBJ2-2	.	TGTGCCAGCAGCCAGATAGACGCAACCCAGGGGACCGGGGAGCTGTTTTTT	CASSQIDATQGTGELFF
large	TRBV7-9	TRBJ2-1	TRBD1	TGTGCCAGCAGCTTTCCGGGACAGGGGGCCAATGAGCAGTTCTTC	CASSFPGQGANEQFF
hyperexpanded	TRBV6-2/TRBV6-3	TRBJ2-7	.	TGTGCCAGCAGCCCTACCGCGGATTGGCCCTACGAGCAGTACTTC	CASSPTADWPYEQYF
few	TRBV6-5	TRBJ2-6	.	TGTGCCAGCAGTTATAGCGGAGGGGCCTCTGGGGCCAACGTCCTGACTTTC	CASSYSGGASGANVLTF
.	TRBV10-3	TRBJ1-5	TRBD1	TGTGCCAGCGGGACAGGGACCTCTGGCAATCAGCCCCAGCATTTT	CASGTGTSGNQPQHF
.	TRBV11-1	TRBJ2-5	TRBD2	TGTGCCAGCAGCTCGGGACTAGCTCTACCGGAGACCCAGTACTTC	CASSSGLALPETQYF